The T cell receptor beta chain under discussion was sequenced for a study of T cells in narcolepsy. With respect to this clone: Its antigen is not known.

Study observations and caveats: Some memory CD4+ repertoires had no autoreactive clone sequences.

Some clones are missing from TCRdb's copy, which holds only in-frame ones; the method was immunoSEQ multiplex PCR. Of roughly 30,000 clones in the sample, around 87% are singletons; the top ten hold approximately 0.89%. This TCR was sampled from a human donor in good health. Sequenced input: memory (CD45RA-) CD4+ T cells from blood.

The CDR3 coding sequence is TGTGCCTGGAGTCCCGGACAGGCCGGGGAGCTGTTTTTT. Its translation is CAWSPGQAGELFF. V is TRBV30 and J is TRBJ2-2; 7 bases align to TRBD1. Trimming took 2 bases from V and 6 from J; bases not matched to a gene: 3. CDR3 length equals 13 residues. CDR1 GTSNPN and CDR2 SVGIG come from the germline V gene (reference sequence).